This TCR beta chain was identified during a study of early T cells in non-severe SARS-CoV-2 infection. This clonotype occurred many times. The CDR3 totals 16 residues. The V gene end was trimmed by 6 bases and the J gene end by 2 bases; junction bases not matched to a gene: 9. Germline-derived CDR1 and CDR2 are SQVTM and ANQGSEA. Molecules of cDNA were individually given unique molecular identifiers that were attached to them. Via MiXCR, TCRdb re-called the 5' RACE reads, giving one row per CDR3 protein. The table records some 39,000 distinct CDR3 sequences, roughly 7% of them present only once. The chain carries TRBV29-1 and TRBJ2-6, with TRBD1 matching 8 bases. The TCR originated in an adult who was a healthcare worker with PCR-confirmed SARS-CoV-2 infection or an uninfected control (not recorded which). Sequenced sample: whole blood. In nucleotides, the CDR3 is TGCAGCGTGACTACCGGGACAGGTCCTGGGGCCAACGTCCTGACTTTC. Amino acid sequence: CSVTTGTGPGANVLTF. The variable domain in full, with the rest retrieved from reference TRBV29-1 and TRBJ2-6, is SAVISQKPSRDICQRGTSLTIQCQVDSQVTMMFWYRQQPGQSLTLIATANQGSEATYESGFVIDKFPISRPNLTFSTLTVSNMSPEDSSIYLCSVTTGTGPGANVLTFGAGSRLTVL.